Sequencing of this TCR beta chain was carried out in a study of shared clonotypes between healthy human individuals. Study details: Each donor's CD4 naive and CD4 memory cells filled three plates apiece, CD8 naive two, and CD8 memory one.

The table came from immunoSEQ multiplex PCR; TCRdb's copy has only in-frame clones and leaves some out. The sample contains about 2.3 million clones, 85% to 95% of which appear only once. The CDR3 spans 16 residues. The V end lost 0 bases, the J end lost 2 bases, and 13 bases lay between the germline ends. The germline gives CDR1 MGHRA, CDR2 YSYEKL. The study's findings and limits: On the whole, naive subsets had larger estimated richness than memory subsets had. The generation probabilities recorded for non-shared clonotypes fell below those of clonotypes shared by all four donors.

Remarks on this clone: Its target is not known.

The sequence derives from a man between 18 and 29 years old in good health. Some clones in this sample may be carry-over from other donors' samples. Material for sequencing was naive CD4+ T cells from PBMCs. Stated subset: CD45RA+ positively selected. The chain combines TRBV4-1 with TRBJ2-5; D is unclear. The CDR3 coding sequence is TGCGCCAGCAGCCAAGATAGCTCGGCAGGTCAAGAGACCCAGTACTTC. This encodes CASSQDSSAGQETQYF.